A selection of T cell receptor beta chains follows, all from one sample in a study of blood T cell repertoires in COVID-19. Profiling relied on immunoSEQ multiplex PCR, and the TCRdb table lists in-frame clones only, not all of them. The sample lists about 330,000 clones, roughly 87% occurring once. Sequencing was done on a sample of PBMCs or T cells enriched from blood (not recorded which). The receptors were gathered from a woman aged 25 to 39 who had recovered from COVID-19. Each CDR3 is given without its conserved first and last residue. The listing skips clone size in some rows; elsewhere it reads once, few, many or a size class.

V gene	J gene	clone size	CDR3 protein
TRBV27	TRBJ2-7	-	ASRPGTNTHYEQY
TRBV15	TRBJ2-7	-	ATSRGPGHSYEQY
TRBV5-1	TRBJ2-5	-	ASSIGLAGETQY
TRBV4-1	TRBJ1-6	-	ASPLEGAYNSPLH
TRBV27	TRBJ1-4	-	ASSSGTGVPTNEKLF
TRBV5-1	TRBJ2-1	-	ASSLTWGGLYNEQF
TRBV18	TRBJ2-7	-	ASSPPGTKEQY
TRBV6-5	TRBJ2-3	-	AGRDTDTDTQY
TRBV6-5	TRBJ2-7	-	ASSSNPDTYEQY
TRBV9	TRBJ2-1	few	ASSAETLSGSYNEQF
TRBV30	TRBJ1-1	-	AWSPGLDTEAF